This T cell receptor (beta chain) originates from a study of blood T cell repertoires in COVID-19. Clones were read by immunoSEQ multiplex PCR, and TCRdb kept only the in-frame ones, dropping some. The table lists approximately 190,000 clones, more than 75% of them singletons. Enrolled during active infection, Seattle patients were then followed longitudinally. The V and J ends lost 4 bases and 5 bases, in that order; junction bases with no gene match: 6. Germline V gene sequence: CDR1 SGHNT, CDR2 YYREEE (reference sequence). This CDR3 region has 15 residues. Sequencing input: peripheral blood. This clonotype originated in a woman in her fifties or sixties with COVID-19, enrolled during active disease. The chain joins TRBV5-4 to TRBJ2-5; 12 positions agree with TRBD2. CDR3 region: CASSQTSGRSETQYF. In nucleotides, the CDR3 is TGTGCCAGCAGCCAGACTAGCGGGAGAAGTGAGACCCAGTACTTC.